This T cell receptor beta chain was obtained from a study of CD4 T cells in relation to SARS-CoV-2 and coronaviruses. Study summary: After around 10 days of antigen culture, PBMC TCR beta CDR3s were sequenced. General observations from the study: According to naive versus memory sequencing, detected responses are memory recall, not newly primed.

A remark on this clone: The antigen remains unidentified.

V shed 5 bases and J 5 bases; nucleotides not matched to a gene: 5. From germline, CDR1 is KGHSH and CDR2 LQKENI. The CDR3 has 14 residues. Naive and memory CD4+ T cells were separated from cryopreserved PBMCs. Sequenced by immunoSEQ multiplex PCR; TCRdb stores in-frame clones only, minus some. The table has about 34,000 clones, roughly 76% seen once. The V gene is TRBV18, the J gene TRBJ2-7; 11 positions agree with TRBD2. The sequence was collected from an adult with COVID-19. Sequencing was performed on memory CD4+ T cells from PBMCs, cultured in vitro. CDR3 region: CASSSSGRSNEQYF. In DNA form, the CDR3 reads TGTGCCAGCTCATCTAGCGGGAGGAGTAACGAGCAGTACTTC.